Sequencing of this T cell receptor (beta chain) was carried out in a study of graft-versus-host responses after intestinal transplantation. TCRdb's copy holds only in-frame clones and misses some; the assay was immunoSEQ multiplex PCR. This repertoire shows about 21,000 clones, 35% to 50% found once; its top ten account for about 1.5%. With approximately 200,000 irradiated, violet-dye-labeled stimulator cells, approximately 200,000 CFSE-labeled responder cells were plated. The germline V gene encodes CDR1 MNHNS and CDR2 SASEGT. The CDR3 spans 14 residues. V was clipped by 4 bases and J by 2 bases, with 11 bases between them. General study results and limits: There was an association between peak levels of circulating GvH clones and early post-transplant HvG declines.

Sequences were derived from alloreactive CD8+ T cells from a mixed lymphocyte reaction culture, sampled before intestinal transplant. Subset denoted: CFSE-low proliferating T cells sorted from roughly 6-day pre-transplant mixed lymphocyte reaction (GvH or HvG direction). The clonotype originates from a human patient who received an intestinal transplant. The chain has TRBV6-1 and TRBJ2-5; D is unclear. CDR3 protein: CASSVLDGQETQYF. The CDR3 DNA follows: TGTGCCAGCAGTGTTTTGGACGGACAAGAGACCCAGTACTTC.